Below, 9 T cell receptor beta chains from the same sample are listed, as sequenced in a study of regulatory T cells in long-lasting Graves disease. HTBI primers from iRepertoire and Arm-PCR of CDR3 regions yielded the TCR beta libraries. TCRdb called the multiplex PCR reads again in MiXCR, with one record for every CDR3 protein. The data hold hundreds of thousands of distinct CDR3 sequences, with around 15% observed a single time. The sample's time point: newly diagnosed GD, antithyroid drugs for less than 3 months. RNA isolated from PBMCs was used to make the TCR library. The source material was peripheral blood mononuclear cells (PBMCs), sampled at new diagnosis, from a patient treated with antithyroid drugs. Source of these receptors: a female donor with Graves disease.

This clonotype was seen many times. The V and J genes are TRBV28 and TRBJ2-7, with D unclear. The germline CDR1 and CDR2 sequences are MDHEN and SYDVKM. The ends were cut back, 8 bases at V and 2 bases at J, with 10 bases in the middle. CDR3 size: 12 residues. The CDR3 reads CASGYGTYEQYF. CDR3 sequence (DNA): TGTGCCAGCGGCTACGGAACCTACGAGCAGTACTTC.

This clonotype was detected many times. The CDR3 protein is CASSPLIGEAFF. CDR3 nucleotide sequence: TGTGCCAGCTCACCTCTAATAGGAGAAGCTTTCTTT. The chain combines TRBV18 with TRBJ1-1; D uncertain. CDR1 and CDR2 from the germline V gene are KGHSH and LQKENI. V was trimmed by 3 bases and J by 8 bases, leaving 10 bases between them. CDR3 length equals 12 residues. Supplemented by reference TRBV18 and TRBJ1-1, the full variable domain reads NAGVMQNPRHLVRRRGQEARLRCSPMKGHSHVYWYRQLPEEGLKFMVYLQKENIIDESGMPKERFSAEFPKEGPSILRIQQVVRGDSAAYFCASSPLIGEAFFGQGTRLTVV.

This clonotype showed up many times. The chain combines TRBV10-3 with TRBJ2-2; 8 bases agree with TRBD1. This CDR3 has 16 amino acids. The junction had 10 bases not matched to a gene; V was cut back by 5 bases and J by 5 bases. The germline gives CDR1 ENHRY, CDR2 SYGVKD. The CDR3 DNA is TGTGCCATCAGTATTAGACAGGGGATGAGGACCGGGGAGCTGTTTTTT. Amino acid sequence: CAISIRQGMRTGELFF.

This clonotype was seen at least ten times. The V call is TRBV11-3, the J call TRBJ1-2; D ambiguous. The V and J ends lost 8 bases and 6 bases respectively, with 10 bases between them. The CDR3 contains 11 residues. The germline V gene encodes CDR1 SGHNT and CDR2 YENEEA. The CDR3 nucleotides read TGTGCCAGCGGACGGGATCATGGCTACACCTTC. It is translated as CASGRDHGYTF.

This clonotype was counted many times. The V call is TRBV12-3 or TRBV12-4, the J call TRBJ2-1, with a tentative D call TRBD2 (6 bases). This CDR3 contains 12 residues. V gave up 5 bases and J gave up 10 bases, with 12 bases separating them. The CDR3 DNA follows: TGTGCCAGCAGTCCGCCCCTAGCGGAGCAGTTCTTC. Translated, it gives CASSPPLAEQFF.

This clonotype was seen many times. This rearrangement joins TRBV19 to TRBJ2-2; D may correspond to TRBD1 or TRBD2 (5 bases each). Germline lookup yields CDR1 LNHDA and CDR2 SQIVND (reference sequence). Between the trimmed V and J ends, which lost 6 bases and 7 bases, there was a span of 18 bases. CDR3 length equals 15 residues. In DNA form, the CDR3 reads TGTGCCAGTAGAAGAGAGGGGCAGGCGAACGGGGAGCTGTTTTTT. It encodes CASRREGQANGELFF.

This clonotype was counted many times. The chain uses TRBV30 and TRBJ1-1; TRBD1 is a possible D gene (6 bases). V was pared by 4 bases and J by 1 base, with 10 bases between. Germline assignment: CDR1 GTSNPN and CDR2 SVGIG (reference sequence). The CDR3 has 13 residues. The CDR3 sequence is CAWTSDRNTEAFF. CDR3 sequence (DNA): TGTGCCTGGACCTCGGACAGGAACACTGAAGCTTTCTTT.

This clonotype was seen a few times. The rearrangement links TRBV9 to TRBJ2-2; 7 bases map to TRBD2. The CDR3 sequence is 16 residues long. V was pared by 7 bases and J by 3 bases, with 12 bases of the junction left unmatched. Germline V CDR1 and CDR2: SGDLS, YYNGEE. CDR3 nucleotide sequence: TGTGCCAGCTCGAGTGGAGGTAGCGGGTACACCGGGGAGCTGTTTTTT. Translating gives CASSSGGSGYTGELFF.

This clonotype was seen at least ten times. The chain has TRBV5-6 and TRBJ2-2; D possibly matches TRBD1 or TRBD2 (6 bases each). The CDR3 sequence is 17 residues long. The germline gives CDR1 SGHDT, CDR2 YYEEEE. Trimming took off 3 bases at V and 1 base at J, with 16 bases between the two ends. For the CDR3, the DNA is TGTGCCAGCAGCTCTCGGAGGGGGGCGGAGAACACCGGGGAGCTGTTTTTT. It yields the protein CASSSRRGAENTGELFF.